Below are 23 T cell receptor delta chains sequenced from a single sample in a study of gamma-delta chains in newborns, infants, children. TCRdb reprocessed the reads using CATT. The profile shows just over 6,000 delta-chain clones, about 2.5% of them singletons. The sequenced sample was blood. The receptors derive from a child who was a newborn, infant or young child, either healthy, febrile or measles-vaccinated (not recorded which).

Relative to its sample, this clone is medium-sized. This rearrangement joins TRDV2 to TRDJ3; TRDD3 aligns across 11 bases. The CDR3 contains 19 residues. Per germline, CDR1 GEAIGNYY and CDR2 EKD. After removal of 0 bases from V and 0 bases from J, the junction contained 3 bases not matched to a gene. The CDR3: CACDTVGDTRSWDTRQMFF. The CDR3 region has the DNA TGTGCCTGTGACACCGTGGGGGATACGCGCTCCTGGGACACCCGACAGATGTTTTTC.

This clone was found a few times. The protein TCRdb lists belongs to a much larger clone and differs from this DNA's translation at residue 4, which points to a read error; the protein shown is made from the DNA. This rearrangement joins TRDV2 to TRDJ3, with 8 bases matching TRDD3. The junction had 8 bases not matched to a gene; V was cut back by 5 bases and J by 0 bases. The CDR3 extends over 18 amino acids. The germline CDR1 and CDR2 sequences are GEAIGNYY and EKD. Here the CDR3 DNA reads TGTGCCTGTGGCAGTGGGGGATGGAACTCCTGGGACACCCGACAGATGTTTTTC. Amino acid sequence: CACGSGGWNSWDTRQMFF.

The rearrangement uses TRDV2 and TRDJ2; TRDD3 is a possible D gene (5 bases). Between the trimmed V and J ends, which lost 0 bases and 0 bases, there was a span of 7 bases. CDR3 length equals 15 residues. Germline lookup yields CDR1 GEAIGNYY and CDR2 EKD. CDR3 region: CACDTVGTLTAQLFF. CDR3 DNA sequence: TGTGCCTGTGACACCGTGGGGACTTTGACAGCACAACTCTTCTTT.

Concerning this clone itself: The mismatch at residue 8 between this DNA's translation and the TCRdb protein of a much larger clone likely reflects a read error; the protein shown is translated from the DNA. The chain is built from TRDV2 and TRDJ2; 8 bases map to TRDD3. Unmatched junction bases numbered 4, after V lost 2 bases and J lost 0 bases. This CDR3 has 16 amino acids. The germline V gene has CDR1 GEAIGNYY and CDR2 EKD. CDR3 sequence reads: CACDRLGGTLTAQLFF. In nucleotides, the CDR3 is TGTGCCTGTGACAGACTGGGGGGTACTTTGACAGCACAACTCTTCTTT.

By share, this clone ranks as medium-sized. V usage is TRDV2 and J usage is TRDJ3; D perhaps matches TRDD3 (6 bases). Trimming shortened V by 0 bases and J by 0 bases, and 20 bases separated the two germline ends. Germline V CDR1 and CDR2: GEAIGNYY, EKD. The CDR3 length is 21 residues. The CDR3 nucleotides read TGTGCCTGTGACACCGTGGGGATTCAAGGAGTTTTCTCCTGGGACACCCGACAGATGTTTTTC. Translated: CACDTVGIQGVFSWDTRQMFF.

V gene TRDV1 combines with J gene TRDJ1, with 8 positions matching TRDD3. Germline V gene data show CDR1 as TSWWSYY and CDR2 as QGS. The CDR3 is made up of 17 amino acids. J gave up 8 bases and V 3 bases, and 17 bases lay outside the gene matches. The CDR3 DNA is TGTGCTCTTGGGGATCCGTGTACTGGGGGTCCCCCTAACAAACTCATCTTT. Translating it yields CALGDPCTGGPPNKLIF.

By sample fraction, this clone is medium-sized. V usage is TRDV2 and J usage is TRDJ3, with 13 bases that match TRDD3. CDR3 size: 19 residues. CDR1 is GEAIGNYY and CDR2 is EKD in the germline V gene. V shed 1 base and J 2 bases; nucleotides not matched to a gene: 4. In DNA form, the CDR3 reads TGTGCCTGTGACACTCTACTGGGGGATACGACCTGGGACACCCGACAGATGTTTTTC. Protein sequence: CACDTLLGDTTWDTRQMFF.

This clone was counted between two and nine times. A much bigger clone sits one base away, suggesting this may be a read error. Other DNA variants within this sample encode the same CDR3. J is TRDJ3 and V is TRDV2; no reliable D call. CDR1 is GEAIGNYY, CDR2 EKD, per germline. Trimming stripped 0 bases from V and 0 bases from J, with 11 bases between. This CDR3 comprises 18 residues. CDR3 sequence (DNA): TGTGCCTGTGACACCGGATTCGGGAGCTCCTGGGACACCCGACAGATGTTTTTC. Its translation: CACDTGFGSSWDTRQMFF.

This clone is labeled as medium-sized. This same CDR3 is encoded by further DNA sequences in the sample. This chain joins TRDV2 and TRDJ1; 8 nucleotides align to TRDD3. Germline V lookup: CDR1 GEAIGNYY, CDR2 EKD. The V and J ends lost 1 base and 0 bases, in that order; junction bases with no gene match: 6. The CDR3 contains 16 residues. The CDR3 here is CACDTLILGDTDKLIF. The CDR3 DNA follows: TGTGCCTGTGACACGCTAATACTGGGGGACACCGATAAACTCATCTTT.

This clone was recorded a few times. The chain has TRDV2 and TRDJ3, with 9 nucleotides matching TRDD3. Germline trimming cut 3 bases from V and 0 bases from J; bases unmatched to any gene: 14. The CDR3 sequence is 21 residues long. Per germline, CDR1 GEAIGNYY and CDR2 EKD. This CDR3 is CACDDVLGDASSSWDTRQMFF. The CDR3 DNA reads TGTGCCTGTGACGATGTACTGGGGGACGCGTCTAGCTCCTGGGACACCCGACAGATGTTTTTC.

By share of the sample, this clone is medium-sized. Other DNA sequences in this specimen translate into the identical CDR3. V is TRDV2 and J is TRDJ3; 10 bases agree with TRDD3. This CDR3 has 21 residues. V was pared by 2 bases and J by 0 bases, with 12 bases of the junction left unmatched. The V gene's germline CDR1 is GEAIGNYY and CDR2 EKD. The CDR3 nucleotides read TGTGCCTGTGACAACGTGGGGGATACTCCCTCGAGCTCCTGGGACACCCGACAGATGTTTTTC. It is translated as CACDNVGDTPSSSWDTRQMFF.

With respect to this clone: The mismatch at residue 6 between this DNA's translation and the TCRdb protein of a much larger clone likely reflects a read error; the protein shown is translated from the DNA. The rearrangement links TRDV2 to TRDJ1; D might be TRDD3 (5 bases). CDR1 and CDR2 from the germline V gene are GEAIGNYY and EKD. V was cut by 0 bases and J by 8 bases, with 12 bases left in between. CDR3 size: 13 residues. The CDR3 sequence: CACDTRGVQKLIF. CDR3 coding DNA: TGTGCCTGTGACACCCGGGGGGTCCAGAAACTCATCTTT.

This clone occurred a few times. A clone one base away is much larger, so this may be a read error. The chain links TRDV2 to TRDJ3, with 9 bases lining up with TRDD3. The ends lost 0 bases at V and 0 bases at J; junction bases unmatched: 8. Germline V lookup: CDR1 GEAIGNYY, CDR2 EKD. The CDR3 has 20 amino acids. CDR3 region: CACDTASGGFRSWDTRQMFF. DNA for the CDR3: TGTGCCTGTGACACCGCGTCTGGGGGATTCCGCTCCTGGGACACCCGACAGATGTTTTTC.

This clone was counted a few times. The chain uses TRDV2 and TRDJ3; 9 bases agree with TRDD3. The CDR3 loop spans 19 amino acids. Germline trimming cut 0 bases from V and 2 bases from J; bases unmatched to any gene: 7. The germline V gene has CDR1 GEAIGNYY and CDR2 EKD. CDR3 sequence: CACDTALGDRTWDTRQMFF. CDR3 bases: TGTGCCTGTGACACCGCGCTGGGGGATCGCACCTGGGACACCCGACAGATGTTTTTC.

This clone is large by share. The genes are TRDV2 and TRDJ3; 8 positions agree with TRDD3. The CDR3 covers 18 residues. Germline CDR1 reads GEAIGNYY; CDR2 reads EKD. Trimming at V came to 0 bases and at J to 0 bases, leaving 3 bases not matched to a gene. CDR3 coding DNA: TGTGCCTGTGACACCGCTGGGGGAAGCTCCTGGGACACCCGACAGATGTTTTTC. It is translated as CACDTAGGSSWDTRQMFF.

This clone has only a few counts. The protein held in TCRdb is that of a much larger clone and does not match this DNA's translation at residue 9, likely because of a read error; the protein shown is translated from the DNA. The chain joins TRDV2 to TRDJ1; 10 bases fit TRDD3. TCRdb offers no J gene call, so here the DNA was matched to germline to obtain one. There are 14 residues in the CDR3. J lost 4 bases, V lost 2 bases, and 3 bases had no gene match. Germline V gene sequence: CDR1 GEAIGNYY, CDR2 EKD. For the CDR3, the DNA is TGTGCCTGTGACAAATGGGGGATACTCGATAAACTCATCTTT. Translated, it gives CACDKWGILDKLIF.

As to this clone: TCRdb lists the protein of a much larger clone for this DNA, which differs at residue 4, so this is likely a read error; the protein given here is translated from the DNA itself. The V call is TRDV2, the J call TRDJ3, with TRDD3 matching 9 bases. The CDR3 has 18 amino acids. From germline, CDR1 is GEAIGNYY and CDR2 EKD. This CDR3 is CACGTYWGSSWDTRQMFF. DNA of the CDR3: TGTGCCTGTGGCACCTACTGGGGGAGCTCCTGGGACACCCGACAGATGTTTTTC.

This clone showed up just a few times. TCRdb records a much larger clone's protein for this DNA, with a difference at residue 12 that likely arises from a read error; the protein given is the translation of the DNA. The rearrangement links TRDV2 to TRDJ2; 11 nucleotides line up with TRDD3. Looked up from germline, CDR1 is GEAIGNYY and CDR2 is EKD. CDR3 length: 15 residues. The CDR3 protein is CACDTVGGYAAHLFF. The CDR3 DNA reads TGTGCCTGTGACACCGTTGGGGGATACGCAGCACATCTCTTCTTT.

This clone appeared a few times. This may come from a read error, since a much larger clone is one base off. The sample has other DNA sequences that encode this CDR3 too. V usage is TRDV2 and J usage is TRDJ3, with D tentatively TRDD3 (5 bases). CDR1 GEAIGNYY and CDR2 EKD come from the germline V gene. The CDR3 loop spans 20 amino acids. V was clipped by 0 bases and J by 0 bases, with 17 bases between them. The CDR3 protein is CACDTVLGDQSSWDTRQMFF. For the CDR3, the DNA is TGTGCCTGTGACACCGTGCTGGGAGACCAAAGCTCCTGGGACACCCGACAGATGTTTTTC.

Comment on this clone: Translating this DNA gives a protein that differs at residue 11 from the TCRdb one, which belongs to a much larger clone; a read error is likely, and the protein shown is this translation. The chain recombines TRDV2 with TRDJ1; 8 nucleotides match TRDD3. Unmatched junction bases numbered 11, after V lost 3 bases and J lost 3 bases. The CDR3 totals 16 residues. Germline CDR1 is GEAIGNYY and CDR2 is EKD. CDR3 residues: CACDSLGEAFADKLIF. The CDR3 nucleotides read TGTGCCTGTGACTCTCTGGGGGAGGCCTTCGCCGATAAACTCATCTTT.

Only a few counts were recorded for this clone. A single base separates this from a much larger clone, so it may be a read error. The chain employs TRDV2 and TRDJ3, with D maybe TRDD3 (6 bases). CDR3 length: 19 residues. Germline CDR1 is GEAIGNYY and CDR2 is EKD. The V and J ends lost 0 bases and 0 bases respectively, with 14 bases between them. The CDR3 DNA sequence: TGTGCCTGTGACACCTGGGGGGTACGCAGCTCCTGGGACACCCGACAGATGTTTTTC. Translated: CACDTWGVRSSWDTRQMFF.

This clone was counted only a few times. A far more abundant clone sits one base away, making this likely a read error. The identical CDR3 is also encoded by other nucleotide sequences in the sample. The chain combines TRDV2 with TRDJ1; TRDD3 aligns across 7 bases. Germline lookup yields CDR1 GEAIGNYY and CDR2 EKD. The CDR3 contains 18 residues. Trimming cost V 2 bases and J 3 bases; bases outside gene matches: 17. The CDR3, as DNA: TGTGCCTGTGACAGGCTCGAGAGGGATACATTGGTCGCCGATAAACTCATCTTT. Amino acid sequence: CACDRLERDTLVADKLIF.

This clone was counted between two and nine times. Only one base separates this from a far larger clonotype, so it likely reflects a read error. The chain combines TRDV2 with TRDJ3; D is undetermined. There are 13 residues in the CDR3. Germline CDR1 GEAIGNYY, CDR2 EKD. V shed 3 bases and J shed 2 bases, with 1 base lying between them. The CDR3 region is CACDAWDTRQMFF. Here the CDR3 DNA reads TGTGCCTGTGACGCCTGGGACACCCGACAGATGTTTTTC.